These 28 T cell receptor beta chains came from one sample sequenced in a study of cytomegalovirus exposure and HLA in healthy donors. The PCR made use of 60 Vbeta and 13 Jbeta primers. Here immunoSEQ multiplex PCR was the method, and the copy in TCRdb shows in-frame clones only, minus some. The sample consists of some 110,000 clones, around 84% of them appearing once. The sample was PBMCs. The receptor source for this set is a young man in good health and CMV-seronegative.

The rearrangement joins TRBV6-6 to TRBJ2-1, with 10 nucleotides matching TRBD2. The ends lost 0 bases at V and 2 bases at J; junction bases unmatched: 1. The CDR3 loop spans 16 amino acids. In germline, CDR1 is MNHNY, CDR2 SVGAGI (reference sequence). The CDR3 loop is CASSYSLAGTYNEQFF. The CDR3, as DNA: TGTGCCAGCAGTTACTCACTAGCGGGGACCTACAATGAGCAGTTCTTC.

The rearrangement links TRBV10-3 to TRBJ2-2, with 9 bases identical to TRBD1. V lost 6 bases and J lost 3; bases outside the gene matches: 5. CDR3 size: 15 residues. The germline V gene encodes CDR1 ENHRY and CDR2 SYGVKD. In DNA form, the CDR3 reads TGTGCCATCAGGGTGGGACAGGGAGACACCGGGGAGCTGTTTTTT. Translated, it gives CAIRVGQGDTGELFF.

The J gene is TRBJ2-5, the V gene TRBV29-1; D uncertain. The V gene's germline CDR1 is SQVTM and CDR2 ANQGSEA. V was trimmed by 3 bases and J by 0 bases, leaving 11 bases between them. The CDR3 loop spans 14 amino acids. Here the CDR3 DNA reads TGCAGCGTTGACGTTAGTACAGACCAAGAGACCCAGTACTTC. Translation gives CSVDVSTDQETQYF.

The CDR3 coding sequence is TGTGCCAGCAGTTCTGACGGGACAGGGAACTATGGCTACACCTTC. It yields the protein CASSSDGTGNYGYTF. The chain is built from TRBV5-5 and TRBJ1-2; 9 bases line up with TRBD1. The CDR3 extends over 15 amino acids. J lost 2 bases, V lost 5 bases, and 7 bases had no gene match. The germline V gene has CDR1 SGHKS and CDR2 YYEKEE (reference sequence).

The chain recombines TRBV7-9 with TRBJ1-2; D is undetermined. There are 11 residues in the CDR3. Germline V gene sequence: CDR1 SEHNR, CDR2 FQNEAQ (reference sequence). V was clipped by 5 bases and J by 8 bases, with 9 bases between them. The CDR3, as DNA: TGTGCCAGCAGCCTACTAGGAGGCTACACCTTC. It translates to CASSLLGGYTF.

This clone appeared once. This chain connects TRBV29-1 to TRBJ2-1; 7 nucleotides align to TRBD2. The V and J ends lost 7 bases and 11 bases, in that order; junction bases with no gene match: 17. In germline, CDR1 is SQVTM, CDR2 ANQGSEA. CDR3 length: 14 residues. The CDR3 is CSATSGTTLFKQFF. The CDR3 DNA reads TGCAGCGCGACTTCCGGGACTACCCTTTTTAAGCAGTTCTTC.

The V call is TRBV5-4, the J call TRBJ1-1; the D is unclear. The CDR3 has 12 residues. Germline assignment: CDR1 SGHNT and CDR2 YYREEE (reference sequence). V was shortened by 4 bases and J by 8 bases, with 12 bases between the two germline ends. The CDR3 DNA reads TGTGCCAGCAGCCTCGGTCGAGAGGAAGCTTTCTTT. Its translation is CASSLGREEAFF.

This chain links TRBV10-1 with TRBJ1-6, with D possibly being TRBD1 (5 bases). The CDR3 covers 14 residues. Germline V gives CDR1 WNHNN, CDR2 SYGVQD (reference sequence). Trimming pared 2 bases from V and 7 bases from J, leaving 9 bases between. The CDR3: CASSEQGRNSPLHF. CDR3 sequence (DNA): TGCGCCAGCAGTGAGCAGGGTAGGAATTCACCCCTCCACTTT.

The sample holds a few counts of this clone. The CDR3 protein is CASSWSSGISSYEQYF. In DNA, the CDR3 is TGTGCCAGCAGTTGGTCTAGCGGGATTTCGTCCTACGAGCAGTACTTC. The chain uses TRBV6-5 and TRBJ2-7, with 9 positions matching TRBD2. Germline trimming cut 4 bases from V and 1 base from J; bases unmatched to any gene: 8. There are 16 residues in the CDR3. Looked up from germline, CDR1 is MNHEY and CDR2 is SVGAGI.

The chain couples TRBV10-1 to TRBJ2-1; the match to TRBD2 covers 7 bases. Germline lookup yields CDR1 WNHNN and CDR2 SYGVQD (reference sequence). The CDR3 spans 16 residues. Trimming removed 6 bases from V and 9 bases from J; junction bases left unmatched: 17. DNA of the CDR3: TGCGCCAGCAGGGAAGGACCTCGCGGGAGATCGGGTGAGCAGTTCTTC. Amino acid sequence: CASREGPRGRSGEQFF.

This clone appeared once. This chain links TRBV7-2 with TRBJ2-1, with D maybe TRBD2 (5 bases). The V gene lost 4 bases and the J gene lost 0 bases, with 10 bases spanning the gap. The CDR3 length is 15 residues. Germline V gene lookup returns CDR1 SGHTA and CDR2 FQGNSA. As DNA, the CDR3 is TGTGCCAGCAGCTCAGACTACCACTCCTACAATGAGCAGTTCTTC. Its protein is CASSSDYHSYNEQFF. The full variable domain, its missing parts supplied by reference TRBV7-2 and TRBJ2-1, is GAGVSQSPSNKVTEKGKDVELRCDPISGHTALYWYRQSLGQGLEFLIYFQGNSAPDKSGLPSDRFSAERTGGSVSTLTIQRTQQEDSAVYLCASSSDYHSYNEQFFGPGTRLTVL.

The chain couples TRBV5-6 to TRBJ2-1; 12 bases map to TRBD2. Germline lookup yields CDR1 SGHDT and CDR2 YYEEEE. The V segment lost 0 bases and the J segment 9 bases; nucleotides outside the gene matches: 7. The length of the CDR3 is 16 residues. CDR3 loop: CASSLAASGGAAEQFF. The CDR3 nucleotides are TGTGCCAGCAGCTTGGCCGCTAGCGGGGGGGCAGCTGAGCAGTTCTTC. Filled out from reference TRBV5-6 and TRBJ2-1, the complete variable domain reads DAGVTQSPTHLIKTRGQQVTLRCSPKSGHDTVSWYQQALGQGPQFIFQYYEEEERQRGNFPDRFSGHQFPNYSSELNVNALLLGDSALYLCASSLAASGGAAEQFFGPGTRLTVL.

V is TRBV7-6 and J is TRBJ1-4; 9 bases are shared with TRBD1. Germline lookup yields CDR1 SGHVS and CDR2 FNYEAQ. The CDR3 spans 16 residues. The J segment lost 7 bases and the V segment lost 5 bases, leaving 11 bases of the junction unmatched. The DNA for the CDR3 is TGTGCCAGCAGCGCGACGGGGGGGACAGGGACTGAAAAACTGTTTTTT. Residues: CASSATGGTGTEKLFF.

The J gene is TRBJ2-2, the V gene TRBV11-3, with D unresolved. Per the germline V gene, CDR1 is SGHNT and CDR2 is YENEEA. The V and J ends lost 6 bases and 2 bases respectively, with 10 bases between them. This CDR3 region has 14 residues. The CDR3, as DNA: TGTGCCAGCAGTTTACGAGTAAACACCGGGGAGCTGTTTTTT. Its protein is CASSLRVNTGELFF.

The V gene is TRBV27, the J gene TRBJ2-7; D unresolved. Per germline, CDR1 MNHEY and CDR2 SMNVEV (reference sequence). The CDR3 sequence is 13 residues long. The V end lost 2 bases, the J end lost 2 bases, and 7 bases lay between the germline ends. CDR3 loop: CASSLGSTYEQYF. The CDR3 nucleotides read TGTGCCAGCAGTTTAGGCTCGACCTACGAGCAGTACTTC.

V and J are TRBV6-1 and TRBJ1-2, with D possibly being TRBD1 (5 bases). CDR3 length: 14 amino acids. Trimming took off 1 base at V and 11 bases at J, with 17 bases between the two ends. Germline CDR1 reads MNHNS; CDR2 reads SASEGT. The CDR3 DNA is TGTGCCAGCAGTGAAGGAGGACACGCTGGTGGGTACACCTTC. Translated, it gives CASSEGGHAGGYTF.

The chain combines TRBV6-4 with TRBJ2-7, with 9 positions matching TRBD2. The CDR3 spans 14 residues. Germline V gives CDR1 MRHNA, CDR2 SNTAGT. The V segment lost 2 bases and the J segment 2 bases; nucleotides outside the gene matches: 1. Written as DNA, the CDR3 is TGTGCCAGCAGTGACCGGACTAGCGCCTACGAGCAGTACTTC. The encoded protein is CASSDRTSAYEQYF.

The J gene is TRBJ2-7, the V gene TRBV6-5, with 9 bases fitting TRBD1. This CDR3 contains 13 residues. CDR1 is MNHEY and CDR2 is SVGAGI in the germline V gene. The junction had 0 bases not matched to a gene; V was cut back by 1 base and J by 5 bases. CDR3 DNA: TGTGCCAGCAGTTACTGGACAGGGGACGAGCAGTACTTC. This translates into CASSYWTGDEQYF.

This clone was seen only a few times. The V and J genes are TRBV5-4 and TRBJ1-1; the match to TRBD1 covers 9 bases. There are 11 residues in the CDR3. V shed 7 bases, J shed 10 bases, and the junction held 5 bases outside the gene matches. Per the germline V gene, CDR1 is SGHNT and CDR2 is YYREEE (reference sequence). The CDR3 DNA is TGTGCCAGCCCCTCGGACAGGGGAGCTTTCTTT. Its protein product is CASPSDRGAFF.

The rearrangement uses TRBV12-5 and TRBJ2-3; TRBD2 agrees at 8 bases. The CDR3 covers 19 residues. J lost 1 base, V lost 1 base, and 13 bases had no gene match. The germline V gene encodes CDR1 LGHNT and CDR2 FRNRAP. The CDR3 coding sequence is TGTGCTAGTGGTTTGGCTAGGAAGCGGGAGATAGGGGGCACAGATACGCAGTATTTT. This translates into CASGLARKREIGGTDTQYF. Based on the CDR3 plus reference TRBV12-5 and TRBJ2-3, the full variable domain is DARVTQTPRHKVTEMGQEVTMRCQPILGHNTVFWYRQTMMQGLELLAYFRNRAPLDDSGMPKDRFSAEMPDATLATLKIQPSEPRDSAVYFCASGLARKREIGGTDTQYFGPGTRLTVL.

The chain recombines TRBV4-3 with TRBJ2-2; 12 bases fit TRBD2. This CDR3 region has 17 residues. Trimming removed 2 bases from V and 7 bases from J; junction bases left unmatched: 8. CDR1 and CDR2 (germline): LGHNA, YSLEER. CDR3 bases: TGCGCCAGCAGCCAATCCTCTAGCGGGAGGGCCCTCGGGGAGCTGTTTTTT. Its protein is CASSQSSSGRALGELFF.

The J gene is TRBJ1-1, the V gene TRBV7-9; D perhaps matches TRBD1 (5 bases). The CDR3 runs to 14 residues. The germline V and J ends were trimmed by 3 bases and 1 base, with 9 bases remaining between them. Germline V CDR1 and CDR2: SEHNR, FQNEAQ (reference sequence). Written as DNA, the CDR3 is TGTGCCAGCAGCTTTTCCGGACAGAACACTGAAGCTTTCTTT. Its translation: CASSFSGQNTEAFF. Variable domain in full (rest from reference TRBV7-9 and TRBJ1-1): DTGVSQNPRHKITKRGQNVTFRCDPISEHNRLYWYRQTLGQGPEFLTYFQNEAQLEKSRLLSDRFSAERPKGSFSTLEIQRTEQGDSAMYLCASSFSGQNTEAFFGQGTRLTVV.

The V gene is TRBV27, the J gene TRBJ2-1; D is ambiguous. V was cut by 2 bases and J by 1 base, with 6 bases left in between. Germline V gene data show CDR1 as MNHEY and CDR2 as SMNVEV (reference sequence). The CDR3 has 14 residues. In nucleotides, the CDR3 is TGTGCCAGCAGTTTAAGAGTGTCCTACAATGAGCAGTTCTTC. Encoded protein: CASSLRVSYNEQFF.

This chain joins TRBV7-6 and TRBJ2-1; possibly TRBD1 for D (5 bases). The CDR3 is 14 amino acids. Trimming cost V 6 bases and J 0 bases, with 9 bases left between them. CDR1 and CDR2 (germline): SGHVS, FNYEAQ. The CDR3 loop is CASSRGSSYNEQFF. In DNA form, the CDR3 reads TGTGCCAGCAGTAGGGGAAGCTCCTACAATGAGCAGTTCTTC.

The rearrangement links TRBV4-1 to TRBJ1-4; TRBD1 might be the D (5 bases). The V end was cut by 1 base, the J end by 3 bases, with 18 bases between. The CDR3 loop spans 18 amino acids. The V gene's germline CDR1 is MGHRA and CDR2 YSYEKL. The CDR3 nucleotides are TGCGCCAGCAGCCAAGCAAACCGAGTGGGGCGGTCTAATGAAAAACTGTTTTTT. This encodes CASSQANRVGRSNEKLFF.

The rearrangement joins TRBV18 to TRBJ1-1; 9 nucleotides align to TRBD1. Germline V lookup: CDR1 KGHSH, CDR2 LQKENI. The CDR3 is 14 residues long. With 4 bases clipped from V and 4 bases from J, the junction kept 4 bases outside the gene matches. The CDR3 protein is CASSRGQGSTEAFF. The CDR3 DNA reads as TGTGCCAGCTCACGGGGACAGGGAAGCACTGAAGCTTTCTTT.

The chain recombines TRBV10-3 with TRBJ2-5; 11 bases are a match to TRBD2. With 6 bases clipped from V and 4 bases from J, the junction kept 4 bases outside the gene matches. CDR1 is ENHRY and CDR2 is SYGVKD in the germline V gene. There are 14 residues in the CDR3. The CDR3 bases are TGTGCCATCAGGACGGGACTAGCGGTAGAGACCCAGTACTTC. It codes for CAIRTGLAVETQYF.

The chain couples TRBV6-5 to TRBJ2-2; D is perhaps TRBD1 (5 bases). V was cut by 2 bases and J by 4 bases, with 14 bases left in between. This CDR3 has 16 residues. Germline loops: CDR1 MNHEY, CDR2 SVGAGI. CDR3 nucleotide sequence: TGTGCCAGCAGTTACACAACTGTAGGGGTCACCGGGGAGCTGTTTTTT. Protein product: CASSYTTVGVTGELFF.